One sample yielded the 25 T cell receptor beta chains listed below, sequenced in a study of T cells after posttransplantation cyclophosphamide. Repertoires were generated with immunoSEQ multiplex PCR, while TCRdb's copy carries only in-frame clones and drops some. This table holds about 19,000 clones, 65% to 75% found once. A marrow graft followed busulfan-fludarabine conditioning, with cyclophosphamide on days +3 and +4. Specimen: PBMCs, collected after an allogeneic stem cell transplant with post-transplant cyclophosphamide. These receptors were taken from a male patient aged 25-45 years who received an allogeneic stem cell transplant from a related donor, was CMV-positive, and had acute GVHD only. The graft donor may account for some of the T cells.

The genes are TRBV5-1 and TRBJ2-5, with 8 bases aligning to TRBD2. Germline CDR1 reads SGHRS; CDR2 reads YFSETQ. Losses at the gene ends were 5 bases for V and 4 bases for J; bases not matched to a gene: 10. The CDR3 length is 15 residues. The CDR3 region is CASRSSGGLRETQYF. In DNA, the CDR3 is TGCGCCAGCAGGTCCAGCGGGGGACTACGAGAGACCCAGTACTTC.

This clone has a handful of counts. The rearrangement links TRBV14 to TRBJ1-1; D unclear. Germline-derived CDR1 and CDR2 are SGHDN and FVKESK. V was trimmed by 3 bases and J by 1 base, leaving 9 bases between them. The CDR3 has 14 amino acids. CDR3 protein: CASSQAYQNTEAFF. The CDR3 DNA reads TGTGCCAGCAGCCAGGCTTATCAGAACACTGAAGCTTTCTTT.

The V call is TRBV4-3, the J call TRBJ2-7; TRBD1 might be the D (6 bases). CDR3 size: 15 residues. The germline V and J ends were trimmed by 5 bases and 8 bases, with 22 bases remaining between them. Germline CDR1 is LGHNA and CDR2 is YSLEER. CDR3 sequence: CASSTIDRPLAKQYF. The CDR3 nucleotides read TGCGCCAGCAGCACAATAGACAGGCCCTTGGCTAAGCAGTACTTC.

The chain recombines TRBV5-4 with TRBJ2-5; tentatively, D is TRBD2 (5 bases). V was cut by 3 bases and J by 7 bases, with 16 bases left in between. CDR1 SGHNT and CDR2 YYREEE come from the germline V gene (reference sequence). CDR3 length: 14 amino acids. Here the CDR3 DNA reads TGTGCCAGCAGCTCCACAAGGGCTGCGGGGACCCAGTACTTC. This sequence encodes CASSSTRAAGTQYF.

The chain is built from TRBV11-3 and TRBJ2-7, with 11 bases matching TRBD1. V was clipped by 2 bases and J by 4 bases; unmatched bases: 4. Germline assignment: CDR1 SGHNT and CDR2 YENEEA. This CDR3 has 15 residues. As DNA, the CDR3 is TGTGCCAGCAGCTTATCCGGGACAGGGGGATACGAGCAGTACTTC. The encoded protein is CASSLSGTGGYEQYF.

The chain couples TRBV30 to TRBJ2-5; perhaps TRBD1 as D (5 bases). This CDR3 region has 11 residues. Deletions cut 0 bases from V and 7 bases from J, with 6 bases between. CDR1 is GTSNPN, CDR2 SVGIG, per germline (reference sequence). CDR3 in amino acids: CAWSVQVTQYF. The DNA for the CDR3 is TGTGCCTGGAGTGTACAGGTGACCCAGTACTTC.

Only one count was recorded for this clone. The J gene is TRBJ2-2, the V gene TRBV6-1; a weak D match, TRBD2 (7 bases). This CDR3 is 15 amino acids long. With 8 bases removed from V and 3 bases from J, the gap between germline ends came to 16 bases. CDR1 and CDR2 from the germline V gene are MNHNS and SASEGT. DNA for the CDR3: TGTGCCAGCGGGAATGGGGGGGGCTACACCGGGGAGCTGTTTTTT. It encodes CASGNGGGYTGELFF.

The chain joins TRBV18 to TRBJ1-1; D perhaps matches TRBD1 (5 bases). V was pared by 0 bases and J by 1 base, with 24 bases between. Germline loops: CDR1 KGHSH, CDR2 LQKENI. This CDR3 contains 20 residues. CDR3 protein: CASSPPLLGGLDGWNTEAFF. The DNA for the CDR3 is TGTGCCAGCTCACCACCGCTCCTCGGGGGATTAGACGGTTGGAACACTGAAGCTTTCTTT. The full variable domain, with the rest looked up from reference TRBV18 and TRBJ1-1, is NAGVMQNPRHLVRRRGQEARLRCSPMKGHSHVYWYRQLPEEGLKFMVYLQKENIIDESGMPKERFSAEFPKEGPSILRIQQVVRGDSAAYFCASSPPLLGGLDGWNTEAFFGQGTRLTVV.

In this sample, this clone turned up a few times. Written as DNA, the CDR3 is TGTGCCAGCACTCACGGACCAAGGGGTACGCAGTATTTT. It is translated as CASTHGPRGTQYF. The chain joins TRBV27 to TRBJ2-3; D is possibly TRBD1 (5 bases). The V gene lost 7 bases and the J gene lost 8 bases, with 16 bases spanning the gap. The CDR3 is 13 amino acids. The germline CDR1 and CDR2 sequences are MNHEY and SMNVEV (reference sequence).

The chain uses TRBV13 and TRBJ2-3; 15 bases are a match to TRBD2. Germline V CDR1 and CDR2: PRHDT, FYEKMQ (reference sequence). This CDR3 has 18 amino acids. V gave up 5 bases and J gave up 0 bases; unmatched junction bases: 6. The CDR3 sequence is CASSGGLAGGYSTDTQYF. As DNA, the CDR3 is TGTGCCAGCAGCGGGGGACTAGCGGGGGGTTATAGCACAGATACGCAGTATTTT.

The chain has TRBV9 and TRBJ1-6, with D possibly TRBD1 on 5 matching bases. V gave up 2 bases and J gave up 2 bases, with 8 bases separating them. The CDR3 has 15 residues. Germline V lookup: CDR1 SGDLS, CDR2 YYNGEE. The CDR3 region has the DNA TGTGCCAGCAGCGTGGGACTGACCTATAATTCACCCCTCCACTTT. It is translated as CASSVGLTYNSPLHF.

The gene calls are TRBV5-4 and TRBJ2-5, with 9 positions matching TRBD2. V trimming: 4 bases; J trimming: 3 bases; junction bases outside the gene matches: 7. Germline CDR1 and CDR2: SGHNT and YYREEE (reference sequence). The CDR3 has 15 amino acids. The CDR3 DNA is TGTGCCAGCAGCCCGGCGGGGGGGTCTAAAGAGACCCAGTACTTC. Protein sequence: CASSPAGGSKETQYF.

The chain uses TRBV5-1 and TRBJ2-1, with D perhaps matching TRBD1 (6 bases). CDR1 SGHRS and CDR2 YFSETQ come from the germline V gene. CDR3 length: 15 amino acids. Trimming took 2 bases from V and 7 from J, leaving 16 bases between them. The CDR3 is CASSFTGYPTNEQFF. CDR3 in DNA: TGCGCCAGCAGCTTCACAGGGTACCCTACAAATGAGCAGTTCTTC.

This sequence joins TRBV11-2 and TRBJ1-3, with 7 bases lining up with TRBD1. The V segment lost 0 bases and the J segment 0 bases; nucleotides outside the gene matches: 8. CDR1 is SGHAT and CDR2 is FQNNGV in the germline V gene. The CDR3 is made up of 18 amino acids. The CDR3 DNA sequence: TGTGCCAGCAGCTTAGATTCCAGCGGACAGGTCTCTGGAAACACCATATATTTT. This sequence encodes CASSLDSSGQVSGNTIYF.

The chain joins TRBV5-1 to TRBJ2-5; weak D call: TRBD2 (7 bases). The CDR3 spans 15 residues. V was clipped by 4 bases and J by 5 bases, with 18 bases between them. Germline assignment: CDR1 SGHRS and CDR2 YFSETQ. The CDR3 here is CASSGAGGLGETQYF. CDR3 bases: TGCGCCAGCAGCGGGGCCGGGGGGCTGGGGGAGACCCAGTACTTC.

This clone was observed a handful of times. V gene TRBV4-1 combines with J gene TRBJ1-2; D is perhaps TRBD1 (6 bases). Between the trimmed V and J ends, which lost 6 bases and 3 bases, there was a span of 17 bases. CDR3 length equals 15 residues. The V gene's germline CDR1 is MGHRA and CDR2 YSYEKL. The CDR3 DNA sequence: TGCGCCAGCAGTGCCGGGACATTCGTACACTATGGCTACACCTTC. It yields the protein CASSAGTFVHYGYTF.

The gene calls are TRBV7-2 and TRBJ1-1, with 8 bases matching TRBD1. Unmatched junction bases numbered 4, after V lost 1 base and J lost 9 bases. Germline V gene data show CDR1 as SGHTA and CDR2 as FQGNSA. CDR3 length: 13 residues. The CDR3 is CASSLGRTGKAFF. The CDR3 nucleotides are TGTGCCAGCAGCTTAGGGAGGACAGGGAAAGCTTTCTTT. The entire variable domain, with the rest obtained from reference TRBV7-2 and TRBJ1-1, is as follows: GAGVSQSPSNKVTEKGKDVELRCDPISGHTALYWYRQSLGQGLEFLIYFQGNSAPDKSGLPSDRFSAERTGGSVSTLTIQRTQQEDSAVYLCASSLGRTGKAFFGQGTRLTVV.

This chain links TRBV2 with TRBJ1-2; D possibly corresponds to TRBD1 (6 bases). In germline, CDR1 is SNHLY, CDR2 FYNNEI. There are 15 residues in the CDR3. Trimming shortened V by 7 bases and J by 4 bases, and 19 bases separated the two germline ends. The CDR3 spells CASTPGEGRPYGYTF. The DNA of the CDR3 is TGTGCCAGCACCCCAGGGGAGGGGCGCCCCTATGGCTACACCTTC. The whole variable domain, remainder taken from reference TRBV2 and TRBJ1-2, is EPEVTQTPSHQVTQMGQEVILRCVPISNHLYFYWYRQILGQKVEFLVSFYNNEISEKSEIFDDQFSVERPDGSNFTLKIRSTKLEDSAMYFCASTPGEGRPYGYTFGSGTRLTVV.

This chain joins TRBV7-9 and TRBJ1-1; a possible D gene is TRBD1 (6 bases). V was shortened by 1 base and J by 2 bases, with 8 bases between the two germline ends. Germline V gene lookup returns CDR1 SEHNR and CDR2 FQNEAQ (reference sequence). The CDR3 spans 14 residues. CDR3 sequence: CASSLGTANTEAFF. In DNA form, the CDR3 reads TGTGCCAGCAGCTTAGGGACAGCTAACACTGAAGCTTTCTTT.

The V call is TRBV7-3, the J call TRBJ2-7, with 7 positions matching TRBD1. The CDR3 totals 15 residues. Germline assignment: CDR1 SGHTA and CDR2 FQGTGA. V lost 1 base, J lost 6 bases, and 9 bases stayed unmatched. The CDR3 protein is CASSLRRGGWGEQYF. CDR3 DNA: TGTGCCAGCAGCTTAAGGAGAGGGGGCTGGGGCGAGCAGTACTTC.

The chain's CDR3 is CASSAPLAGFTGELFF. Here the CDR3 DNA reads TGTGCCAGCAGCGCGCCGCTCGCGGGGTTTACCGGGGAGCTGTTTTTT. The chain combines TRBV9 with TRBJ2-2; weak D call: TRBD2 (6 bases). Germline lookup yields CDR1 SGDLS and CDR2 YYNGEE. This CDR3 region has 16 residues. V lost 3 bases, J lost 5 bases, and 17 bases lay in between.

The rearrangement joins TRBV18 to TRBJ2-1; D possibly corresponds to TRBD2 (5 bases). The CDR3 contains 12 residues. CDR1 and CDR2 from the germline V gene are KGHSH and LQKENI. V lost 6 bases to trimming and J lost 9 bases, with 12 bases between them. CDR3 loop: CASSPDRGEQFF. CDR3 bases: TGTGCCAGCTCTCCTGACCGGGGTGAGCAGTTCTTC.

The rearrangement links TRBV11-2 to TRBJ1-2; no definite D call. Germline lookup yields CDR1 SGHAT and CDR2 FQNNGV. V dropped 0 bases and J dropped 8 bases, with 13 bases sitting between them. The CDR3 has 14 amino acids. This CDR3 is CASSLDLRVGGYTF. CDR3 bases: TGTGCCAGCAGCTTAGATCTTCGGGTAGGCGGCTACACCTTC.

The chain links TRBV7-2 to TRBJ2-7; D is perhaps TRBD1 (5 bases). V lost 0 bases and J lost 5, with 8 bases in between. Germline CDR1 reads SGHTA; CDR2 reads FQGNSA. The CDR3 is 13 amino acids. The CDR3 here is CASSLARVHEQYF. The CDR3 DNA is TGTGCCAGCAGCTTAGCCAGGGTTCACGAGCAGTACTTC.

This clone turned up a few times. The chain joins TRBV7-2 to TRBJ2-5; 7 bases map to TRBD2. Germline V gives CDR1 SGHTA, CDR2 FQGNSA. The V and J ends lost 2 bases and 1 base, in that order; junction bases with no gene match: 1. The length of the CDR3 is 14 residues. The CDR3 protein is CASSLPGGQETQYF. CDR3 DNA: TGTGCCAGCAGCTTACCGGGGGGCCAAGAGACCCAGTACTTC. The variable domain in full, with the rest retrieved from reference TRBV7-2 and TRBJ2-5, is GAGVSQSPSNKVTEKGKDVELRCDPISGHTALYWYRQSLGQGLEFLIYFQGNSAPDKSGLPSDRFSAERTGGSVSTLTIQRTQQEDSAVYLCASSLPGGQETQYFGPGTRLLVL.